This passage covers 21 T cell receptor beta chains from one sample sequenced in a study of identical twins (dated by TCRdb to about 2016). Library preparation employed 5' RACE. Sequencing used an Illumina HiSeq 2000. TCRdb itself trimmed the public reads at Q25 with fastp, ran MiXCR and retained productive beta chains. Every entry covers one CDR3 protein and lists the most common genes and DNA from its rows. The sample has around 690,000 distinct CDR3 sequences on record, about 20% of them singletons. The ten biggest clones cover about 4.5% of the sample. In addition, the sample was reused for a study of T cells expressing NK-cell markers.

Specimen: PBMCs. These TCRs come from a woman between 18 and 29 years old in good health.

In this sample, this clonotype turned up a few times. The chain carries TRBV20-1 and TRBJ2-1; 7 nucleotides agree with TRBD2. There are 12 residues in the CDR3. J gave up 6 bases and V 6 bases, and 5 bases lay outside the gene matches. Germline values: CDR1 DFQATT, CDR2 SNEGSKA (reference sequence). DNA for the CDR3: TGCAGTGCCCCCCGCGGGGGCAATGAGCAGTTCTTC. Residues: CSAPRGGNEQFF.

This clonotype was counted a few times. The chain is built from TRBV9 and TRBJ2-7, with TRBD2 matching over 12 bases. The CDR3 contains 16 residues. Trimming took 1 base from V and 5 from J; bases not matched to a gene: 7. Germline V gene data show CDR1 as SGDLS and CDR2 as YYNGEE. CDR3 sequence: CASSVCLAGGLHEQYF. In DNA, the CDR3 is TGTGCCAGCAGCGTATGTCTAGCGGGGGGGCTTCACGAGCAGTACTTC.

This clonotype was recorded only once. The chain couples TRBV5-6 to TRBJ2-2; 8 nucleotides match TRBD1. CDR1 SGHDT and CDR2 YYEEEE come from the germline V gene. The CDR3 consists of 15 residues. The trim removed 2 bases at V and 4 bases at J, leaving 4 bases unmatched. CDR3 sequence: CASSFGTGSTGELFF. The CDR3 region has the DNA TGTGCCAGCAGCTTTGGGACAGGATCCACCGGGGAGCTGTTTTTT.

The CDR3 spells CASSFPTGTSYGYTF. DNA of the CDR3: TGTGCCAGCAGTTTCCCGACAGGAACGTCCTATGGCTACACCTTC. This chain links TRBV12-3 or TRBV12-4 with TRBJ1-2, with D possibly TRBD1 on 6 matching bases. Trimming shortened V by 3 bases and J by 4 bases, and 15 bases separated the two germline ends. CDR3 length equals 15 residues.

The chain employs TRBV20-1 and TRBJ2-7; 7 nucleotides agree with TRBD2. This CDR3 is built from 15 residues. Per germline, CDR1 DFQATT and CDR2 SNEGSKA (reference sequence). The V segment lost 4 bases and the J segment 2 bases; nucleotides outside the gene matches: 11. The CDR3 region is CSAKRPGTTTYEQYF. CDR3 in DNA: TGCAGTGCTAAAAGACCCGGGACTACGACCTACGAGCAGTACTTC.

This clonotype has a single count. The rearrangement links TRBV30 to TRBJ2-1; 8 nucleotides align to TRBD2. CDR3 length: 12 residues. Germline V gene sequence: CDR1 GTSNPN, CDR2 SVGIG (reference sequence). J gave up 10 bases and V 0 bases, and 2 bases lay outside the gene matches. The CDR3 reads CAWSVRLAEQFF. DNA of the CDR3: TGTGCCTGGAGTGTACGACTAGCGGAGCAGTTCTTC.

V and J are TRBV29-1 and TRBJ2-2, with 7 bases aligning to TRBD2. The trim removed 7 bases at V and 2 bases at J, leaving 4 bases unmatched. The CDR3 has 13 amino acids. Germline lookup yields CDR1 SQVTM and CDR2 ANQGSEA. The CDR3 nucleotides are TGCAGCGCCCGGGAGGTAAACACCGGGGAGCTGTTTTTT. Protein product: CSAREVNTGELFF.

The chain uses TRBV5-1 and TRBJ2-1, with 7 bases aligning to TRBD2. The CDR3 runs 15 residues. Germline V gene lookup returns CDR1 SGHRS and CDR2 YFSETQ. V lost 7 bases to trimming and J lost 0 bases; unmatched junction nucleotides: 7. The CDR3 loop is CASGLGGSSYNEQFF. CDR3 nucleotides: TGCGCCAGCGGACTGGGGGGGAGCTCCTACAATGAGCAGTTCTTC.

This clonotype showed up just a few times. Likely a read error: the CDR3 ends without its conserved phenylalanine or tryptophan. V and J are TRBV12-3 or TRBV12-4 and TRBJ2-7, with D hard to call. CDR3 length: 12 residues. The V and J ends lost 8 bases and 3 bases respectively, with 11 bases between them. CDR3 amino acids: CASRIGNYEQYC. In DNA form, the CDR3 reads TGTGCCAGCCGGATCGGCAACTACGAGCAGTACTGC.

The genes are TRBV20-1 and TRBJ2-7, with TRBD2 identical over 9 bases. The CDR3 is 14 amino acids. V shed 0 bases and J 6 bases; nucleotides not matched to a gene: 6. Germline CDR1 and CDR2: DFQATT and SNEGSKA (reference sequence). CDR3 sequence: CSARDPGLAPEQYF. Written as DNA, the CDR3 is TGCAGTGCTAGAGATCCGGGACTAGCACCCGAGCAGTACTTC.

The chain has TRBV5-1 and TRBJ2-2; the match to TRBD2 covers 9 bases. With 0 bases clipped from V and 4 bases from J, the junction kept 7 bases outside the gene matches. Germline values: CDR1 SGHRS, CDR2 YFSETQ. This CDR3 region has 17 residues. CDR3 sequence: CASSLVAGVAGTGELFF. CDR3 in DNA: TGCGCCAGCAGCTTGGTAGCGGGAGTGGCTGGCACCGGGGAGCTGTTTTTT.

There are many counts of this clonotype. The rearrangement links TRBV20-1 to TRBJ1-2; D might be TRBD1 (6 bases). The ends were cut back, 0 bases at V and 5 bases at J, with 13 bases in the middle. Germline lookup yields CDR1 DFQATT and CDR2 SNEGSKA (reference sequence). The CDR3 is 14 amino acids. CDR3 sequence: CSARDHRVLYGYTF. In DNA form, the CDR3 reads TGCAGTGCTAGAGACCACAGGGTCCTATATGGCTACACCTTC.

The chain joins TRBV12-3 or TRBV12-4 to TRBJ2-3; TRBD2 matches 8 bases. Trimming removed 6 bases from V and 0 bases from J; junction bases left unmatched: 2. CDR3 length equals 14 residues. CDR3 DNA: TGTGCCAGCAGGCGCGGGGGGAGCACAGATACGCAGTATTTT. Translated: CASRRGGSTDTQYF.

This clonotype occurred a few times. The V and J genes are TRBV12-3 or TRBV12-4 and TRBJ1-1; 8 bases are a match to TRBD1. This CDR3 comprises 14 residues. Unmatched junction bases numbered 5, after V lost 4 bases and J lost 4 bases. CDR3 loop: CASSSQGAITEAFF. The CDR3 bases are TGTGCCAGCAGTTCCCAGGGGGCTATCACTGAAGCTTTCTTT.

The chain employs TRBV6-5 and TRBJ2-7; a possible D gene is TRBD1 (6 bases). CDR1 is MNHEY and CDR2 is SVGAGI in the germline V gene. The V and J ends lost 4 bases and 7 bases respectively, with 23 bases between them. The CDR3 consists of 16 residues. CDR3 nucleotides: TGTGCCAGCAGTTCCACAGGGCTTAATGTTTTATGGGAGCAGTACTTC. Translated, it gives CASSSTGLNVLWEQYF.

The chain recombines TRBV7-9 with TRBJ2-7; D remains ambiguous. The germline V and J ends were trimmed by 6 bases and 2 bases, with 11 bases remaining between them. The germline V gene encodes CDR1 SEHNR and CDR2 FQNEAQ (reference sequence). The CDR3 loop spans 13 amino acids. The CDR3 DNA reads TGTGCCAGCAGTAAGGCCTCCCCCTACGAGCAGTACTTC. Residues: CASSKASPYEQYF. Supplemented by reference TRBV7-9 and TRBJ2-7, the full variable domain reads DTGVSQNPRHKITKRGQNVTFRCDPISEHNRLYWYRQTLGQGPEFLTYFQNEAQLEKSRLLSDRFSAERPKGSFSTLEIQRTEQGDSAMYLCASSKASPYEQYFGPGTRLTVT.

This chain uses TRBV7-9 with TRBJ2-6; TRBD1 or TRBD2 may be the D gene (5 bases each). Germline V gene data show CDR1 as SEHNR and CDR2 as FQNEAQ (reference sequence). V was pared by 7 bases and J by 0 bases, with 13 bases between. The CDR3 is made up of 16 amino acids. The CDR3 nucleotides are TGTGCCAGCACCGGGGCCAGCTACTCTGGGGCCAACGTCCTGACTTTC. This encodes CASTGASYSGANVLTF.

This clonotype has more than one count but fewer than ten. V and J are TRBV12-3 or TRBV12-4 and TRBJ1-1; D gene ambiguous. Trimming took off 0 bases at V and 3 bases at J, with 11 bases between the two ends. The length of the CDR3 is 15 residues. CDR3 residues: CASSLAHGVYTEAFF. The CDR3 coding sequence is TGTGCCAGCAGTTTAGCGCATGGGGTTTACACTGAAGCTTTCTTT.

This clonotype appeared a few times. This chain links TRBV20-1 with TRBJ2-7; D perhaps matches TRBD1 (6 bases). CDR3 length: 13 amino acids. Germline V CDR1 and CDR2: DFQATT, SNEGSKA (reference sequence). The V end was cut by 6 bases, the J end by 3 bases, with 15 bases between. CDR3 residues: CSASPQGLYEQYF. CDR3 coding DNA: TGCAGTGCCTCCCCACAGGGCCTCTACGAGCAGTACTTC.

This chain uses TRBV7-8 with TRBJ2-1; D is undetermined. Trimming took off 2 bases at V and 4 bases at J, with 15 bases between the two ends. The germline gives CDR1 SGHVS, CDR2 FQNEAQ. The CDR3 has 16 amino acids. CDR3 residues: CASSLSQRRLYNEQFF. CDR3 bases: TGTGCCAGCAGCTTAAGTCAGAGGCGGCTTTACAATGAGCAGTTCTTC.

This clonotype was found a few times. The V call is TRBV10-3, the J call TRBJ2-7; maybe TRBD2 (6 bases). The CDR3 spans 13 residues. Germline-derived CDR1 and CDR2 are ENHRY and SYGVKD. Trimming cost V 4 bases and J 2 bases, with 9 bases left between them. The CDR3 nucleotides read TGTGCCATCAGTGGGGGACTTACCTACGAGCAGTACTTC. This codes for CAISGGLTYEQYF.